The entry below describes one T cell receptor beta chain. The data were taken from a study of T-cell reconstitution after alpha-beta-depleted transplantation in children. This CDR3 is 13 amino acids long. V lost 6 bases, J lost 2 bases, and 2 bases stayed unmatched. It was with unique molecular identifiers that the TCRbeta library was prepared. Using its own MiXCR run on the PCR reads, TCRdb lists one record per CDR3 protein. The sample includes just under 550,000 distinct CDR3 sequences, approximately 20% of them seen just once. This receptor was taken from a human donor who donated a stem cell graft to a child with acute lymphoblastic leukemia. The chain couples TRBV12-3 or TRBV12-4 to TRBJ2-7, with 9 positions matching TRBD2. Sequencing used PBMCs from the stem cell graft donor, obtained from the stem cell graft. CDR3 sequence reads: CASRASGTYEQYF. The CDR3 nucleotides read TGTGCCAGCAGGGCTAGCGGGACCTACGAGCAGTACTTC.